These T cell receptor beta chains were read from a single sample in a study of T cells in Graves' hyperthyroidism and ophthalmopathy. A single record per CDR3 protein comes from TCRdb applying MiXCR to the multiplex PCR reads. This sample has hundreds of thousands of distinct CDR3 sequences; about 14% occur once, and the top ten carry 12%. The sequencing sample was made of blood. The receptors here all came from a woman aged 50 to 65 with Graves' ophthalmopathy. CDR3s include the opening cysteine and the closing phenylalanine or tryptophan. The D gene is left open where the match is weak. Size values are once, few and many counts, or a class for expanded clones, and some rows have none.

CDR3 length	clone size	J gene	V gene	D gene	CDR3 DNA	CDR3 protein
12	NA	TRBJ2-7	TRBV10-3	NA	TGTGCCATCAGTGAGGACAACTACGAGCAGTACTTC	CAISEDNYEQYF
13	few	TRBJ2-1	TRBV24-1	NA	TGTGCCACCAGGACAGATACCGGCCATGAGCAGTTCTTC	CATRTDTGHEQFF
17	many	TRBJ2-1	TRBV5-1	TRBD2	TGCGCCAGCAGCAAGGCGGGGCTAGCGGGAGGGAACAATGAGCAGTTCTTC	CASSKAGLAGGNNEQFF
14	NA	TRBJ1-3	TRBV29-1	TRBD1	TGCAGCGTCGCAGGACAGGTCACTGGAAACACCATATATTTT	CSVAGQVTGNTIYF
13	many	TRBJ2-7	TRBV28	NA	TGTGCCAGCAGTTTAAGGGCTCGCTACGAGCAGTACTTC	CASSLRARYEQYF
15	many	TRBJ2-7	TRBV6-2/TRBV6-3	TRBD2	TGTGCCAGCAGTTACTCGGCTACTAGCGCCTACGAGCAGTACTTC	CASSYSATSAYEQYF
17	few	TRBJ2-7	TRBV7-2	TRBD2	TGTGCCAGCAGCCCCCGACTAGCGGGAGCAGTATCCTACGAGCAGTACTTC	CASSPRLAGAVSYEQYF
16	few	TRBJ2-7	TRBV30	TRBD2	TGTGCCTGGAGCGAACCCGCGGGAGGTTTTTACTACGAGCAGTACTTC	CAWSEPAGGFYYEQYF
16	many	TRBJ2-5	TRBV7-9	NA	TGTGCCAGCACCGCTCCGGGGAAAAAGGCCCAAGAGACCCAGTACTTC	CASTAPGKKAQETQYF
14	NA	TRBJ1-2	TRBV3-2	NA	TGTGCCAGCGTCCGGCCGGACGCTAACTATGGCTACACCTTC	CASVRPDANYGYTF
13	NA	TRBJ1-2	TRBV6-1	NA	TGTGCCAGCAGTGCAGGTCAACCCTATGGCTACACCTTC	CASSAGQPYGYTF
15	NA	TRBJ2-1	TRBV6-2/TRBV6-3	TRBD2	TGTGCCAGCAGTGGGGCGGGAGAGAGGTTCAATGAGCAGTTCTTC	CASSGAGERFNEQFF
17	few	TRBJ2-2	TRBV9	NA	TGTGCCAGCAGCGTAGTTGACACCCCTTTTGACACCGGGGAGCTGTTTTTT	CASSVVDTPFDTGELFF
14	many	TRBJ2-5	TRBV2	NA	TGTGCCAGCAGCGAGCTAGTAGACCAAGAGACCCAGTACTTC	CASSELVDQETQYF
17	many	TRBJ2-3	TRBV7-2	TRBD2	TGTGCCAGCAGCTCCTATCAGCGGGGGCCTAGCACAGATACGCAGTATTTT	CASSSYQRGPSTDTQYF
15	few	TRBJ1-4	TRBV5-1	NA	TGCGCCAGCAGCTCCCAGGGACCCGGGACTGAAAAACTGTTTTTT	CASSSQGPGTEKLFF
14	NA	TRBJ1-5	TRBV28	TRBD1	TGTGCCAGCAGTTTGACAGGGTACAATCAGCCCCAGCATTTT	CASSLTGYNQPQHF